This TCR beta chain came from a study of shared clonotypes between healthy human individuals. The overall study: The study enrolled a couple of women and three men aged 18 to 49. Donors had three CD4 naive, three CD4 memory, two CD8 naive and one CD8 memory plate apiece. Overall study findings and caveats: Non-shared clonotypes showed lower generation probabilities than clonotypes common to all four donors.

CD45RO-negative CD8 cells positively selected for CCR7 made up the naive population, which excluded terminally differentiated effector memory CD45RA+ cells. Caucasian adults residing in Nashville, Tennessee made up all the donors. CDR3 size: 15 residues. CDR1 is SEHNR, CDR2 FQNEAQ, per germline (reference sequence). Trimming left V 1 base short and J 5 bases short, with 14 bases between. Comments on this clone: What it binds is not known.

Libraries were prepared by immunoSEQ multiplex PCR; TCRdb keeps only in-frame clonotypes and omits some of them. In the table there are about 870,000 clones, more than 85% of which are singletons. The clonotype originates from a man in his thirties or forties in good health. The chain is built from TRBV7-9 and TRBJ1-1; D call uncertain. Source material: naive CD8+ T cells sorted from blood. The CDR3, as DNA: TGTGCCAGCAGCTTAGGTCAGGCAGGAGGTACTGAAGCTTTCTTT. Translation gives CASSLGQAGGTEAFF.